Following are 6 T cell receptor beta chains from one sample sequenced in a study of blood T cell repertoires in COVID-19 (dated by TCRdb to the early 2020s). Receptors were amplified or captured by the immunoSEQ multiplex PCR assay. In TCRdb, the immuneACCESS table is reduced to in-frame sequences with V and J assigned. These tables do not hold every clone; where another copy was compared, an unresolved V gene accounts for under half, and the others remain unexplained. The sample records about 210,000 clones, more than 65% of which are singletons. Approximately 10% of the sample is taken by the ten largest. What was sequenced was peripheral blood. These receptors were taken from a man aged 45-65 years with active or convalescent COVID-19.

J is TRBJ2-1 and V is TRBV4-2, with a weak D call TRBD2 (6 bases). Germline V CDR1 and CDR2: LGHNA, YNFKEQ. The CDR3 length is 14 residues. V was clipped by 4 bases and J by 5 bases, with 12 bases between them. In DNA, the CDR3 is TGTGCCAGCAGCCCCCCCGGGACTCACAATGAGCAGTTCTTC. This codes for CASSPPGTHNEQFF.

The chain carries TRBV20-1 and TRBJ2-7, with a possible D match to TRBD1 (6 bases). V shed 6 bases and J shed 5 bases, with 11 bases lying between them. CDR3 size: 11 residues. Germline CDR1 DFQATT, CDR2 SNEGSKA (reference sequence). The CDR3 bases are TGCAGTGCGTACAGGGTAAACGAGCAGTACTTC. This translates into CSAYRVNEQYF.

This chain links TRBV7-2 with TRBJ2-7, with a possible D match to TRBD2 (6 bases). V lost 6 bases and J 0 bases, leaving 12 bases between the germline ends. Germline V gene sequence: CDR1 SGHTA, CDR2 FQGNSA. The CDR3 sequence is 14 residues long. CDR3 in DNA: TGTGCCAGCAGTAAACGGGGGACCTCCTACGAGCAGTACTTC. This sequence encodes CASSKRGTSYEQYF.

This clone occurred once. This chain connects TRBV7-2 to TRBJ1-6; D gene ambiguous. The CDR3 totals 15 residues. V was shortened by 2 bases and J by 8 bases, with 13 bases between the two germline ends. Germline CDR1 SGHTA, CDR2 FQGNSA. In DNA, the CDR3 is TGTGCCAGCAGCTTAACCCCCTCAGTTGATTCACCCCTCCACTTT. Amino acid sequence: CASSLTPSVDSPLHF.

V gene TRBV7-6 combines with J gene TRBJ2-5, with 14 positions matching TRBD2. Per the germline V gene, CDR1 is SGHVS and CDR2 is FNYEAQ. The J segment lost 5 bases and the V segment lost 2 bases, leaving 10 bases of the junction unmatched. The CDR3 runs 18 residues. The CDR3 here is CASSLTRLAGGAVETQYF. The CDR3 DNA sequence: TGTGCCAGCAGCTTAACACGACTAGCGGGAGGGGCAGTCGAGACCCAGTACTTC.

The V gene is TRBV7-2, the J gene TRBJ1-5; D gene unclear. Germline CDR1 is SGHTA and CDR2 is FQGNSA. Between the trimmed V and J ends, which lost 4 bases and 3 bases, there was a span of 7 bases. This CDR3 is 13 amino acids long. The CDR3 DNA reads TGTGCCAGCAGCTCGGGTTACAATCAGCCCCAGCATTTT. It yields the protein CASSSGYNQPQHF.